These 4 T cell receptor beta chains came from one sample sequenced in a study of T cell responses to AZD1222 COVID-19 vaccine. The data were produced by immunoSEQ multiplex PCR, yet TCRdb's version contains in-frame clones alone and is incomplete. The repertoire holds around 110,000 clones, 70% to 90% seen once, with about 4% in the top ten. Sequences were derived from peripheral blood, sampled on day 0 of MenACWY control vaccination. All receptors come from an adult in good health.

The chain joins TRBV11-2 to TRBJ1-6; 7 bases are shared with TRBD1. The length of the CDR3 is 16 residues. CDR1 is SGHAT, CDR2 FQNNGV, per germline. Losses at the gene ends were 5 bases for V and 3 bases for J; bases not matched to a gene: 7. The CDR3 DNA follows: TGTGCCAGCAGCCGTACAGGGGACCTCTATAATTCACCCCTCCACTTT. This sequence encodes CASSRTGDLYNSPLHF.

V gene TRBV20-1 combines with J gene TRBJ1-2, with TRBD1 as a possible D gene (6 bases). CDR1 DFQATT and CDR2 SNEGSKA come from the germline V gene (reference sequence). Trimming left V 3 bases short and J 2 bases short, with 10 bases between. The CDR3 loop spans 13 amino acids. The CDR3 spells CSASGDINYGYTF. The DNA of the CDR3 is TGCAGTGCTAGTGGGGACATAAACTATGGCTACACCTTC.

The CDR3 region has the DNA TGCGCCAGCAGCCAATACTATCAGCGTGCAACTAATGAAAAACTGTTTTTT. This encodes CASSQYYQRATNEKLFF. The chain has TRBV4-3 and TRBJ1-4; D unclear. V lost 2 bases and J 0 bases, leaving 13 bases between the germline ends. Germline CDR1 is LGHNA and CDR2 is YSLEER. The CDR3 extends over 17 amino acids.

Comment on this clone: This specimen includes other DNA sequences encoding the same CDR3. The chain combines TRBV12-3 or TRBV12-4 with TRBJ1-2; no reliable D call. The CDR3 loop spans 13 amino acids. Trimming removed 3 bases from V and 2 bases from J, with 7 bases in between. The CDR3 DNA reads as TGTGCCAGCAGTTTCGCTGGGAACTATGGCTACACCTTC. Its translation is CASSFAGNYGYTF.